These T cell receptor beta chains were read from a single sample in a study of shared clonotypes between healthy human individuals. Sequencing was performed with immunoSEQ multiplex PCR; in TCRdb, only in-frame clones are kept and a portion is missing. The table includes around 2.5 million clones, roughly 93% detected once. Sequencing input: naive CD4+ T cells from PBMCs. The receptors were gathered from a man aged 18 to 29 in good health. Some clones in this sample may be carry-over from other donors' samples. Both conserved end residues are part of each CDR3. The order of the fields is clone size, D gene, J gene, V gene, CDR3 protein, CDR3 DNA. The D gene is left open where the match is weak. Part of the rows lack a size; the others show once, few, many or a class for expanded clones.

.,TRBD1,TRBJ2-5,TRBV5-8,CASSTATGSGETQYF,TGTGCCAGCAGCACGGCGACAGGGTCGGGTGAGACCCAGTACTTC
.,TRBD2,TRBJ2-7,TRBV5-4,CASRRGGGSGRVGEQYF,TGTGCCAGCAGGAGAGGAGGCGGTAGCGGGAGGGTGGGGGAGCAGTACTTC
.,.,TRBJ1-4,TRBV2,CASSEGTGAEKLFF,TGTGCCAGCAGTGAGGGAACAGGTGCGGAAAAACTGTTTTTT
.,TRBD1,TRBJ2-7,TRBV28,CASSLPGTGSYEQYF,TGTGCCAGCAGTCTCCCAGGGACAGGCTCCTACGAGCAGTACTTC
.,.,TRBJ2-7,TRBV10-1,CASSESGWGTGEQYF,TGCGCCAGCAGTGAGTCAGGATGGGGGACGGGCGAGCAGTACTTC
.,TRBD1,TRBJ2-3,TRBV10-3,CASRDRAAGDTQYF,TGTGCCAGCCGGGACAGGGCCGCTGGAGATACGCAGTATTTT
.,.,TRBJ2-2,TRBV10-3,CAISEDRDTGELFF,TGTGCCATCAGTGAGGACAGAGACACCGGGGAGCTGTTTTTT
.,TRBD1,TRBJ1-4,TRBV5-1,CASSLAGTDNEKLFF,TGCGCCAGCAGCTTGGCCGGGACAGACAATGAAAAACTGTTTTTT
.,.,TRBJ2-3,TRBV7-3,CASSSHSPRDTQYF,TGTGCCAGCAGCTCCCACTCACCTAGGGATACGCAGTATTTT
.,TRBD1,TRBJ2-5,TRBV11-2,CASSFFSFGTAQETQYF,TGTGCCAGCAGTTTTTTCTCCTTCGGGACAGCACAAGAGACCCAGTACTTC
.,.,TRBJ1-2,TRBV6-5,CASRSGTFRGYTF,TGTGCCAGCAGAAGCGGGACATTTCGCGGCTACACCTTC
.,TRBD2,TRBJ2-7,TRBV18,CASSPGASGSYEQYF,TGTGCCAGCTCACCAGGGGCTAGCGGGAGCTACGAGCAGTACTTC
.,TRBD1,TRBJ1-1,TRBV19,CASSRGQGAIWNTEAFF,TGTGCCAGTAGCCGGGGGCAGGGGGCAATTTGGAACACTGAAGCTTTCTTT
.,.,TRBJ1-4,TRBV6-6,CASSSQYSNEKLFF,TGTGCCAGCAGTTCACAGTACTCCAATGAAAAACTGTTTTTT
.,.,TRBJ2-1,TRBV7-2,CASSFEAYRREDEQFF,TGTGCCAGCAGCTTTGAAGCCTACAGGCGAGAGGATGAGCAGTTCTTC
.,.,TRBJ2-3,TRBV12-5,CASGLVPHADTQYF,TGTGCTAGTGGTTTGGTCCCTCATGCGGATACGCAGTATTTT
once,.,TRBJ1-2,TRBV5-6,CASSLVAGSRYGYTF,TGTGCCAGCAGCTTGGTGGCAGGTAGCCGCTATGGCTACACCTTC
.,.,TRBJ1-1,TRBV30,CAWSVPTRAEAFF,TGTGCCTGGAGTGTACCGACACGAGCTGAAGCTTTCTTT
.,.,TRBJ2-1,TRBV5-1,CASSGQTSSYNEQFF,TGCGCCAGCAGCGGACAAACCAGCTCCTACAATGAGCAGTTCTTC
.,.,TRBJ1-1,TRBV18,CASSPLTTLETEAFF,TGTGCCAGCTCACCACTGACGACCCTGGAGACTGAAGCTTTCTTT
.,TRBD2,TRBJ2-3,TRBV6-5,CASSYSTGLGDTQYF,TGTGCCAGCAGTTACTCGACCGGACTAGGGGATACGCAGTATTTT
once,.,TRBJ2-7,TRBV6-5,CASSYNRAAGEQYF,TGTGCCAGCAGTTATAACAGGGCCGCGGGGGAGCAGTACTTC
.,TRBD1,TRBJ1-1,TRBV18,CASSLGQAGMNTEAFF,TGTGCCAGCTCACTGGGACAGGCTGGGATGAACACTGAAGCTTTCTTT
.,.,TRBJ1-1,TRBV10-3,CAISGPNLGYLPEAFF,TGTGCCATCAGTGGGCCGAATTTGGGATATCTCCCTGAAGCTTTCTTT
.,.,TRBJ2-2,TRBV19,CASRTVLSGELFF,TGTGCCAGTAGAACAGTTTTGAGCGGGGAGCTGTTTTTT
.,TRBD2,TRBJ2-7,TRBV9,CASSGLAGGQFGEQYF,TGTGCCAGCAGCGGACTAGCGGGAGGCCAGTTCGGGGAGCAGTACTTC
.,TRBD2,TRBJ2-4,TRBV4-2,CASSQGTSLNIQYF,TGTGCCAGCAGCCAGGGGACTAGCCTCAACATTCAGTACTTC
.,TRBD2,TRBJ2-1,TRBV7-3,CASSRRSGSLDEQFF,TGTGCCAGCAGCCGACGTAGCGGGTCTTTGGATGAGCAGTTCTTC
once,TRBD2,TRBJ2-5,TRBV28,CASSFPGLADQETQYF,TGTGCCAGCAGTTTTCCGGGACTAGCGGACCAAGAGACCCAGTACTTC
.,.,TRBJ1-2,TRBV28,CASSFGGSYGYTF,TGTGCCAGCAGTTTCGGGGGTTCCTATGGCTACACCTTC
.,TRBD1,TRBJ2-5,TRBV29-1,CSAAVDREETQYF,TGCAGCGCCGCAGTGGACAGGGAAGAGACCCAGTACTTC
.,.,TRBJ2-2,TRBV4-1,CASSGSGATGELFF,TGCGCCAGCAGCGGCTCGGGGGCCACCGGGGAGCTGTTTTTT
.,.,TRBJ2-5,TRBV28,CASSSPGVVLETQYF,TGTGCCAGCAGTTCTCCGGGAGTAGTACTGGAGACCCAGTACTTC
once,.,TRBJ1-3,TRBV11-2,CASRGTGTIYF,TGTGCCAGCAGGGGAACAGGCACCATATATTTT
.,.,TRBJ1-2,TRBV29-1,CSVGPPSYGYTF,TGCAGCGTTGGCCCACCGAGCTATGGCTACACCTTC
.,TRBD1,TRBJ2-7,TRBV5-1,CASSLLGGQTFYEQYF,TGCGCCAGCAGCTTGTTAGGGGGACAGACATTCTACGAGCAGTACTTC
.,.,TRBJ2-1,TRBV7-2,CASSPRKGAEQFF,TGTGCCAGCAGCCCTCGCAAAGGGGCTGAGCAGTTCTTC
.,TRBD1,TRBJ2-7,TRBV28,CASSPMTGTYEQYF,TGTGCCAGCAGTCCGATGACAGGGACCTACGAGCAGTACTTC
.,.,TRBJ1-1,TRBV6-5,CASSRTGTEAFF,TGTGCCAGCAGTAGAACGGGGACTGAAGCTTTCTTT
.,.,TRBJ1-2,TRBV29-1,CSVGGLTGIYGYTF,TGCAGCGTGGGCGGGCTGACGGGGATCTATGGCTACACCTTC
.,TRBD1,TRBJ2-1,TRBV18,CASTPPGTGTYNEQFF,TGTGCCAGTACACCACCAGGGACAGGGACCTACAATGAGCAGTTCTTC
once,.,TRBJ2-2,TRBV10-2,CASMGAGPGELFF,TGCGCCAGCATGGGGGCGGGTCCCGGGGAGCTGTTTTTT
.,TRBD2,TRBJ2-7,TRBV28,CASPKPGLPHEQYF,TGTGCCAGCCCTAAACCGGGACTACCCCACGAGCAGTACTTC
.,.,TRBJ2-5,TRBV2,CASSGGETQYF,TGTGCCAGCAGTGGGGGAGAGACCCAGTACTTC
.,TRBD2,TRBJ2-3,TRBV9,CASSFISGEGTQYF,TGTGCCAGCAGCTTCATTAGTGGGGAGGGGACGCAGTATTTT
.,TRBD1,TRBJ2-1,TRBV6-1,CAQGQGAFNEQFF,TGTGCCCAGGGGCAGGGGGCTTTCAATGAGCAGTTCTTC
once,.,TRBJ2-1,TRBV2,CASSERRDNNEQFF,TGTGCCAGCAGTGAAAGGCGGGACAACAATGAGCAGTTCTTC
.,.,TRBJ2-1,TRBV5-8,CASSPPETRYNEQFF,TGTGCCAGCAGCCCCCCCGAAACTAGATACAATGAGCAGTTCTTC
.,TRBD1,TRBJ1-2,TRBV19,CASSPEGRGQFGNYGYTF,TGTGCCAGTAGCCCCGAAGGCAGGGGGCAGTTTGGGAACTATGGCTACACCTTC
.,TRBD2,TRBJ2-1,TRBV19,CASSIDLAESNEQFF,TGTGCCAGTAGTATAGATCTAGCGGAATCCAATGAGCAGTTCTTC
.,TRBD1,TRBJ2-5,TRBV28,CASSSGQGETQYF,TGTGCCAGCAGTTCGGGACAGGGGGAGACCCAGTACTTC
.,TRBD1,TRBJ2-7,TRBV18,CASSQQGSEQYF,TGTGCCAGCTCACAACAGGGGAGCGAGCAGTACTTC
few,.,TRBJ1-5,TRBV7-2,CASSNRDQPQHF,TGTGCCAGCAGCAACAGAGATCAGCCCCAGCATTTT
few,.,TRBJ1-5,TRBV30,CAWSRDRDQPQHF,TGTGCCTGGTCCCGAGATAGGGATCAGCCCCAGCATTTT